The 12 T cell receptor beta chains reported below all come from one sample, sequenced in a study of OX40 agonist ivuxolimab in advanced cancers. Clones were read by immunoSEQ multiplex PCR, and TCRdb kept only the in-frame ones, dropping some. The sample lists about 53,000 clones; 80% to 90% were seen once. The sample was CD4+ or CD8+ T cells sorted from blood, taken in a trial of the OX40 agonist ivuxolimab. The receptors stem from an adult with an advanced solid tumor such as melanoma, head and neck, liver or kidney cancer.

The rearrangement uses TRBV2 and TRBJ1-2; no definite D call. From germline, CDR1 is SNHLY and CDR2 FYNNEI. Trimming pared 3 bases from V and 3 bases from J, leaving 11 bases between. The CDR3 totals 14 residues. The CDR3 DNA reads as TGTGCCAGCAGTGATGGAGGGATCGACTATGGCTACACCTTC. It specifies CASSDGGIDYGYTF.

This clone was seen only once. The chain joins TRBV10-2 to TRBJ2-7; 8 positions agree with TRBD2. This CDR3 comprises 16 residues. With V trimmed by 2 bases and J by 3 bases, 9 bases remained unmatched. Germline V gives CDR1 WSHSY, CDR2 SAAADI. The CDR3 loop reads CASSERLISGVYEQYF. In DNA form, the CDR3 reads TGCGCCAGCAGTGAGAGGTTGATTAGCGGGGTCTACGAGCAGTACTTC.

The chain combines TRBV28 with TRBJ1-2, with no clear D. Per germline, CDR1 MDHEN and CDR2 SYDVKM. Trimming shortened V by 6 bases and J by 7 bases, and 15 bases separated the two germline ends. This CDR3 is 13 amino acids long. CDR3 nucleotides: TGTGCCAGCAGGACTCATCGGCCGGCTGGCTACACCTTC. It is translated as CASRTHRPAGYTF.

This clone is a singleton in its sample. The chain recombines TRBV15 with TRBJ1-2; D uncertain. CDR1 is LNHNV and CDR2 is YYDKDF in the germline V gene (reference sequence). V dropped 0 bases and J dropped 4 bases, with 12 bases sitting between them. The CDR3 is 15 amino acids. CDR3 coding DNA: TGTGCCACCAGCAGAGATCAAGGTTTCGGCTATGGCTACACCTTC. As protein: CATSRDQGFGYGYTF.

The CDR3 here is CASSALQGAEDTQYF. The CDR3, as DNA: TGTGCCAGCAGTGCCTTACAGGGTGCGGAAGATACGCAGTATTTT. The chain has TRBV6-1 and TRBJ2-3, with a tentative D call TRBD1 (6 bases). Trimming pared 4 bases from V and 5 bases from J, leaving 16 bases between. The CDR3 covers 15 residues. The germline CDR1 and CDR2 sequences are MNHNS and SASEGT.

The gene calls are TRBV29-1 and TRBJ1-5; D gene uncertain. Trimming removed 4 bases from V and 3 bases from J, with 7 bases in between. This CDR3 has 12 amino acids. Germline loops: CDR1 SQVTM, CDR2 ANQGSEA. The CDR3 sequence: CSVAGPNQPQHF. CDR3 nucleotides: TGCAGCGTTGCAGGTCCCAATCAGCCCCAGCATTTT.

The J gene is TRBJ1-4, the V gene TRBV9; D is unresolved. Germline V gene lookup returns CDR1 SGDLS and CDR2 YYNGEE. V was cut by 3 bases and J by 0 bases, with 6 bases left in between. The CDR3 totals 14 residues. The CDR3 DNA sequence: TGTGCCAGCAGCGCGGGGACAACTAATGAAAAACTGTTTTTT. Translation gives CASSAGTTNEKLFF. Filled out from reference TRBV9 and TRBJ1-4, the complete variable domain reads DSGVTQTPKHLITATGQRVTLRCSPRSGDLSVYWYQQSLDQGLQFLIQYYNGEERAKGNILERFSAQQFPDLHSELNLSSLELGDSALYFCASSAGTTNEKLFFGSGTQLSVL.

The J gene is TRBJ2-5, the V gene TRBV4-3; TRBD2 might be the D (7 bases). V dropped 8 bases and J dropped 1 base, with 11 bases sitting between them. Looked up from germline, CDR1 is LGHNA and CDR2 is YSLEER. CDR3 size: 13 residues. CDR3 bases: TGCGCCAGCTCCGGGGGGCCCCAAGAGACCCAGTACTTC. Its translation is CASSGGPQETQYF.

CDR3: CASSREGIDTQYF. The CDR3 coding sequence is TGTGCCAGCAGTCGGGAAGGGATAGATACGCAGTATTTT. The V gene is TRBV6-1, the J gene TRBJ2-3; D may be TRBD2 (5 bases). Germline values: CDR1 MNHNS, CDR2 SASEGT. The CDR3 length is 13 residues. V lost 5 bases, J lost 5 bases, and 11 bases lay in between.

The chain carries TRBV10-2 and TRBJ2-7; 7 nucleotides align to TRBD1. The CDR3 spans 16 residues. V was pared by 4 bases and J by 0 bases, with 9 bases of the junction left unmatched. Germline-derived CDR1 and CDR2 are WSHSY and SAAADI. CDR3 in DNA: TGCGCCAGCAGTGCTGGGACAGCTAGGAGCTCCTACGAGCAGTACTTC. It translates to CASSAGTARSSYEQYF.

This clone was detected once. This chain connects TRBV28 to TRBJ2-7; TRBD2 matches 8 bases. CDR3 length equals 13 residues. In germline, CDR1 is MDHEN, CDR2 SYDVKM. V lost 2 bases to trimming and J lost 3 bases; unmatched junction nucleotides: 0. CDR3 nucleotides: TGTGCCAGCAGTTTACTAGCGGGCTACGAGCAGTACTTC. Translated: CASSLLAGYEQYF.

This clone has more than one count but fewer than ten. The chain uses TRBV4-3 and TRBJ1-5; 9 bases line up with TRBD1. This CDR3 is built from 14 residues. Germline V gene data show CDR1 as LGHNA and CDR2 as YSLEER. Unmatched junction bases numbered 1, after V lost 1 base and J lost 6 bases. DNA for the CDR3: TGCGCCAGCAGCCAAGGGACAGGGGCTCAGCCCCAGCATTTT. This codes for CASSQGTGAQPQHF.